This T cell receptor (beta chain) is drawn from a study of blood T cell repertoires in COVID-19. Study summary: Some COVID-19 samples were acute and others convalescent; all came from the United States, Italy and Spain. In each case, the material was cDNA or gDNA derived from T cells, B-cell-depleted T cells, or PBMCs.

The authors' processing: Estimation of nucleated cell counts was performed using reference gene primer amplification. TCRdb's copy holds only in-frame clones and misses some; the assay was immunoSEQ multiplex PCR. From that table come the V and J calls and clone size; the DNA was used to work out D and trimming. The sample includes approximately 250,000 clones, approximately 86% of them seen just once. This CDR3 has 18 amino acids. Trimming removed 1 base from V and 3 bases from J, with 18 bases in between. Seattle patient enrollment occurred during active infection, with longitudinal follow-up thereafter.

The chain carries TRBV23-1 and TRBJ1-4, with D perhaps TRBD1 (5 bases). TRBV23-1 is reported as an ORF; its role is uncertain. Sequenced material: peripheral blood. The source is a woman aged 55 to 70 with COVID-19, enrolled during active disease. The CDR3 here is CASSQFRAGYLPNEKLFF. CDR3 in DNA: TGCGCCAGCAGTCAATTTAGGGCAGGGTATTTACCTAATGAAAAACTGTTTTTT.